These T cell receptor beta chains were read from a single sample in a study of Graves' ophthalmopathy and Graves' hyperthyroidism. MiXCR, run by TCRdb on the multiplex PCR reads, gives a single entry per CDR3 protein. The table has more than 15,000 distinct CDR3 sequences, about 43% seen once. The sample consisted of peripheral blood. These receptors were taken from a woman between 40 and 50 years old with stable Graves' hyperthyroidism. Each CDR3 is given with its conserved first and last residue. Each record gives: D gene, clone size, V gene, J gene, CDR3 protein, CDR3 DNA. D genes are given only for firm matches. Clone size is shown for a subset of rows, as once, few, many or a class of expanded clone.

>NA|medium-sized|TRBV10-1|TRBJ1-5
CATPPRQIRIGDQPQHF
TGCGCCACCCCCCCTCGACAGATCCGAATAGGGGATCAGCCCCAGCATTTT
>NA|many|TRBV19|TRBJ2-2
CASRPRAAANTGELFF
TGTGCCAGTAGACCCCGGGCGGCCGCGAACACCGGGGAGCTGTTTTTT
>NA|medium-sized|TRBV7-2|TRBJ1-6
CASSLGAGAALHF
TGTGCCAGCAGCTTAGGGGCGGGGGCGGCCCTCCACTTT
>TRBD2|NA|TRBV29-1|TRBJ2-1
CSSPRTSGNNEQFF
TGCAGCAGTCCGCGGACTAGCGGGAACAATGAGCAGTTCTTC
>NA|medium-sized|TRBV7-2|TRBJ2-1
CASSLGTLNEQFF
TGTGCCAGCAGCTTAGGTACCCTCAATGAGCAGTTCTTC
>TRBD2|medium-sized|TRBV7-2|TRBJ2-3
CAIRSGGTDTQYF
TGTGCCATCAGGAGCGGGGGGACCGATACGCAGTATTTT
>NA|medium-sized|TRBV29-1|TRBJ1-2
CSVEADYGYTF
TGCAGCGTTGAGGCAGACTATGGCTACACCTTC
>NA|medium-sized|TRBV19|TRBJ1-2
CASSTQGNGYTF
TGTGCCAGTAGTACCCAGGGAAATGGCTACACCTTC
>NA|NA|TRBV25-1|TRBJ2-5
CASSDPLGGGETQYF
TGTGCCAGCAGTGACCCACTAGGGGGGGGAGAGACCCAGTACTTC
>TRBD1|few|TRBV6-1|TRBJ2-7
CASSEAHHGQGLSYEQYF
TGTGCCAGCAGTGAAGCCCACCACGGACAGGGTCTCTCCTACGAGCAGTACTTC
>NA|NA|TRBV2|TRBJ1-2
CASSERGGYGYTF
TGCGCCAGCAGTGAAAGGGGGGGCTATGGCTACACCTTC
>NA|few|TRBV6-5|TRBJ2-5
CASSYSFGFQETQYF
TGTGCCAGCAGTTACTCTTTTGGCTTCCAAGAGACCCAGTACTTC
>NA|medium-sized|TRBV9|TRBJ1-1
CASSGSNEEAFF
TGTGCCAGCAGCGGGTCAAATGAAGAAGCTTTCTTT
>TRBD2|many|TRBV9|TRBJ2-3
CASSALIAGLTDTQYF
TGTGCCAGCAGCGCCTTAATAGCGGGATTGACAGATACGCAGTATTTT
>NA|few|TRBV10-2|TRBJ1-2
CASNRDNRLYGYTF
TGCGCCAGCAACCGGGACAACCGTCTTTATGGCTACACCTTC
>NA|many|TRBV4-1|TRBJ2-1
CASSQDENNEQFF
TGCGCCAGCAGCCAAGACGAGAACAATGAGCAGTTCTTC
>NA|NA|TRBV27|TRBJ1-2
CASSPGLNYGYTF
TGTGCCAGCAGTCCAGGACTGAACTATGGCTACACCTTC
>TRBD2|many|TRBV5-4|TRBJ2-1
CASSFIWGLAGGGGNNEQFF
TGTGCCAGCAGCTTCATCTGGGGGCTAGCGGGAGGCGGCGGCAACAATGAGCAGTTCTTC
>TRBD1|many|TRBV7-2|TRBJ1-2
CASSPIWEGQFDYGYTF
TGTGCCAGCAGCCCCATATGGGAGGGACAGTTCGACTATGGCTACACCTTC
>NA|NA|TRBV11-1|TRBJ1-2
CARSLSEGYGYTF
TGTGCCCGCAGCTTAAGCGAAGGGTATGGCTACACCTTC
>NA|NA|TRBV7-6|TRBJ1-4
CASSLEPRRHEKLFF
TGTGCCAGCAGCTTAGAGCCCCGCAGACATGAAAAACTGTTTTTT
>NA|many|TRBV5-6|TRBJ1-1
CASSLGQGWAFF
TGTGCCAGCAGCTTGGGGCAGGGCTGGGCTTTCTTT
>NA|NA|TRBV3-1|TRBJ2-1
CASSQDLIYGGSTDNEQFF
TGTGCCAGCAGCCAAGATTTGATATACGGCGGCTCTACTGACAATGAGCAGTTCTTC
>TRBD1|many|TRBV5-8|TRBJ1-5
CASSLSRGHGQPQHF
TGTGCCAGCAGCTTGAGCAGGGGGCATGGGCAGCCCCAGCATTTT
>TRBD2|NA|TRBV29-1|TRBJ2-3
CSVQLAKDTDTQYF
TGCAGCGTTCAACTAGCGAAAGACACAGATACGCAGTATTTT
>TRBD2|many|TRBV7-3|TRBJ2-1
CASSSGLAGYLRDEQFF
TGTGCCAGCAGCTCCGGACTAGCGGGTTACCTTCGGGATGAGCAGTTCTTC
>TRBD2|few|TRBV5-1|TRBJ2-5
CGSSLGLAANQETQYF
TGCGGCAGCAGCTTGGGACTAGCGGCGAACCAAGAGACCCAGTACTTC
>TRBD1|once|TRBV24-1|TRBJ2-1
CATSDFGTGDYNEQFF
TGTGCCACCAGTGATTTCGGGACAGGGGACTACAATGAGCAGTTCTTC
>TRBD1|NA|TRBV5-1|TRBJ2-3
CASRTGGTDTQYF
TGCGCCAGCAGGACAGGGGGGACAGATACGCAGTATTTT
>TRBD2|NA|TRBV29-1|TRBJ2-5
CSASFSGRAGETQYF
TGCAGCGCCTCGTTTAGCGGGAGGGCCGGGGAGACCCAGTACTTC
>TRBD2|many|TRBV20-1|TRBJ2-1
CSARAPSGADYNEQFF
TGCAGTGCTAGAGCGCCTAGCGGGGCGGACTACAATGAGCAGTTCTTC
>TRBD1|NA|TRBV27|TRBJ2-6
CASKGTVLPGANVLTF
TGTGCCAGCAAAGGGACAGTATTACCTGGGGCCAACGTCCTGACTTTC
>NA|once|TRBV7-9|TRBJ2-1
CASSLLTGSYNEQFF
TGTGCCAGCAGCTTACTTACCGGGAGCTACAATGAGCAGTTCTTC
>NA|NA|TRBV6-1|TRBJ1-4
CASSERAGEGNEKLFF
TGTGCCAGCAGTGAAAGGGCAGGAGAGGGTAATGAAAAACTGTTTTTT
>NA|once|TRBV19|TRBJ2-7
CASSDGGSYEQYF
TGTGCGTCCTCGGACGGAGGCTCCTACGAGCAGTACTTC
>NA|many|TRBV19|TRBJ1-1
CASSILNRENTEAFF
TGTGCCAGTAGTATTCTTAACAGGGAGAACACTGAAGCTTTCTTT
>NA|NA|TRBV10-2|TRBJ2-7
CASSESMGFYEQYF
TGCGCCAGCAGCGAGTCGATGGGGTTCTACGAGCAGTACTTC
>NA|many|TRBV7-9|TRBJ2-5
CASSPPVAREETQYF
TGTGCCAGCAGTCCCCCGGTAGCGCGGGAAGAGACCCAGTACTTC
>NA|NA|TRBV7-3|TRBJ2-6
CTSSTAKYSGADVLTF
TGTACCAGCAGTACGGCGAAATACTCTGGGGCCGACGTCCTGACTTTC
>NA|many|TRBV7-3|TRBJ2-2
CASSSGPGEELFF
TGTGCCAGCAGCTCCGGGCCCGGAGAGGAGCTGTTTTTT
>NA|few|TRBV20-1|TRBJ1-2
CSAWGSREHYGYTF
TGCAGTGCTTGGGGCTCAAGGGAGCACTATGGCTACACCTTC
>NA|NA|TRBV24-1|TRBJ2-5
CATSEAGGRDQETQYF
TGTGCCACCAGTGAGGCCGGGGGCCGTGACCAAGAGACCCAGTACTTC
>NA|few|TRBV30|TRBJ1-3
CAWSVLGIGNTIYF
TGTGCCTGGAGTGTACTGGGGATTGGAAACACCATATATTTT
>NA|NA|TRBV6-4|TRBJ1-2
CASSDSLPGAGNYGYTF
TGTGCCAGCAGTGACTCTCTCCCCGGAGCGGGGAACTATGGCTACACCTTC
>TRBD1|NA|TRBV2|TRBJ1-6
CASSGTGNSPLHF
TGTGCCAGCAGCGGGACAGGCAACTCACCCCTCCACTTT
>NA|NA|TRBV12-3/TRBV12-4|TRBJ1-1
CASSRGDTEAFF
TGTGCCAGCAGTCGGGGGGACACTGAAGCTTTCTTT
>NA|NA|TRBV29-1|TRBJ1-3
CSARFDPSGNTIYF
TGCAGCGCCCGATTCGACCCCTCTGGAAACACCATATATTTT
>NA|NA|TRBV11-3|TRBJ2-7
CASSLSLGSDEQYF
TGTGCCAGCAGCCTATCTTTGGGATCGGACGAGCAGTACTTC
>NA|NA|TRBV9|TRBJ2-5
CASSVEGETQYF
TGTGCCAGCAGCGTAGAGGGAGAGACCCAGTACTTC
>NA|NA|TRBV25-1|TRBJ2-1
CASSDGQFNEQFF
TGTGCCAGCAGTGACGGACAGTTCAATGAGCAGTTCTTC
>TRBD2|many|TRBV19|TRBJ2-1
CASSPQWGGNEQFF
TGTGCCAGTAGCCCTCAATGGGGGGGCAATGAGCAGTTCTTC
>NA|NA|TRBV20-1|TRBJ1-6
CSARDPRMGNNSPLHF
TGCAGTGCCCGGGACCCACGTATGGGGAATAATTCACCCCTCCACTTT
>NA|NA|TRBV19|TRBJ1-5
CASSDRYQHF
TGTGCCAGTAGCGACAGGTACCAGCATTTT
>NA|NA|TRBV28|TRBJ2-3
CASSRRALDTQYF
TGTGCCAGCAGCAGGCGGGCACTCGATACGCAGTATTTT
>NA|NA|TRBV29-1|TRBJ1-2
CSVEDGAYGYTF
TGCAGCGTTGAAGATGGTGCGTATGGCTACACCTTC